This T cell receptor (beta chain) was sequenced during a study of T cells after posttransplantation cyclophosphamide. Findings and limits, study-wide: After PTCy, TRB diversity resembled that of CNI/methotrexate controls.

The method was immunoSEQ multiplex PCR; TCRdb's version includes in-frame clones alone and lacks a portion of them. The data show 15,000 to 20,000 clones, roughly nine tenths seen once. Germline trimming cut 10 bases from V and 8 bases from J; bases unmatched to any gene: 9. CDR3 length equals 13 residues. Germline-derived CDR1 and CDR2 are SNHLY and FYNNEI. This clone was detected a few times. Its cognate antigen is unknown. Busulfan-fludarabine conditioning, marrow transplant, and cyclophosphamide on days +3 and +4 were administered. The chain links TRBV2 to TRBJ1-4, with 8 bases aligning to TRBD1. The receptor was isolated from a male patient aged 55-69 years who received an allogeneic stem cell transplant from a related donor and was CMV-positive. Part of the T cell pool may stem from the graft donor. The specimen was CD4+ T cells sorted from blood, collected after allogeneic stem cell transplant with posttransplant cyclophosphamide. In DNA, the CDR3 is TGTGCCACCTCGGGACAGGAAGCAGAAAAACTGTTTTTT. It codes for CATSGQEAEKLFF.